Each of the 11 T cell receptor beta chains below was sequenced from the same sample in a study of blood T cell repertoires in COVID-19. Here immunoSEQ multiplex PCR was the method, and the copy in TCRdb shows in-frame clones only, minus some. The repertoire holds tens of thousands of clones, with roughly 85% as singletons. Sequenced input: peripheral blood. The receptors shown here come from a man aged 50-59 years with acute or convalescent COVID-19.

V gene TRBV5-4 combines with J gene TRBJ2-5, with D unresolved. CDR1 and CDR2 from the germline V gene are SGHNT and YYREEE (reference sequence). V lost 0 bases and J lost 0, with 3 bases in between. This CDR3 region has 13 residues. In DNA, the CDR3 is TGTGCCAGCAGCTTGGACAACCAAGAGACCCAGTACTTC. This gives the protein CASSLDNQETQYF.

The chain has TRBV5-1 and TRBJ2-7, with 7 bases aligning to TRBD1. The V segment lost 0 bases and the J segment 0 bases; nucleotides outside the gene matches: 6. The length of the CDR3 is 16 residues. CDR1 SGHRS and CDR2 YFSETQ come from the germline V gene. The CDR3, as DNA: TGCGCCAGCAGCTTGGTAATCGGGACAGACTCCTACGAGCAGTACTTC. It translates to CASSLVIGTDSYEQYF. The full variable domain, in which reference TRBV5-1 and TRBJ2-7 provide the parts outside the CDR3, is KAGVTQTPRYLIKTRGQQVTLSCSPISGHRSVSWYQQTPGQGLQFLFEYFSETQRNKGNFPGRFSGRQFSNSRSEMNVSTLELGDSALYLCASSLVIGTDSYEQYFGPGTRLTVT.

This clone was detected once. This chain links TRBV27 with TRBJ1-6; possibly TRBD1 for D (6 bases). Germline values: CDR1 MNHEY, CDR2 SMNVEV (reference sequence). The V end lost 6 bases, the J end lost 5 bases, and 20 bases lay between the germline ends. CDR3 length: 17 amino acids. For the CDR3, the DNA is TGTGCCAGCAGCAGTAATTACTGGGACACGGATAATTCACCCCTCCACTTT. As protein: CASSSNYWDTDNSPLHF.

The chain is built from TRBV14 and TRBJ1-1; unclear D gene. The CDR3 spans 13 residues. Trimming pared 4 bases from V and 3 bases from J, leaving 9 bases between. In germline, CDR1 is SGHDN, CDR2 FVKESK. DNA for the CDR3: TGTGCCAGCAGCCTACAGAGGGACACTGAAGCTTTCTTT. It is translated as CASSLQRDTEAFF.

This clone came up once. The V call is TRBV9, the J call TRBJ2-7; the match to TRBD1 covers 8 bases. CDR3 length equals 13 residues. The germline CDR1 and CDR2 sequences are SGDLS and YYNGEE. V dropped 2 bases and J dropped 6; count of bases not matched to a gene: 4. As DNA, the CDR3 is TGTGCCAGCAGCGTCCAGGGGGCTAGCGAGCAGTACTTC. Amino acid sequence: CASSVQGASEQYF.

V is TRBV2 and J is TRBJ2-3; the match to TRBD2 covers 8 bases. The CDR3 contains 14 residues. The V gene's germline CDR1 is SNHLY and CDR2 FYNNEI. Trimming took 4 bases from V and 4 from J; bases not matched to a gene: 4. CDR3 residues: CASSASGLADTQYF. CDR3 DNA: TGTGCCAGCAGTGCTAGCGGGTTGGCAGATACGCAGTATTTT. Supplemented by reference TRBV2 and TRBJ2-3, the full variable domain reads EPEVTQTPSHQVTQMGQEVILRCVPISNHLYFYWYRQILGQKVEFLVSFYNNEISEKSEIFDDQFSVERPDGSNFTLKIRSTKLEDSAMYFCASSASGLADTQYFGPGTRLTVL.

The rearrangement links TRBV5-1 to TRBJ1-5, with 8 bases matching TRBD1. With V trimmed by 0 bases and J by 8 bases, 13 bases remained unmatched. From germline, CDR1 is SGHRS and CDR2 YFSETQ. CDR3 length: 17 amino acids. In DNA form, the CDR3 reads TGCGCCAGCAGCTTGGTCCCGGGACAGGTTATTATTGAGCCCCAGCATTTT. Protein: CASSLVPGQVIIEPQHF.

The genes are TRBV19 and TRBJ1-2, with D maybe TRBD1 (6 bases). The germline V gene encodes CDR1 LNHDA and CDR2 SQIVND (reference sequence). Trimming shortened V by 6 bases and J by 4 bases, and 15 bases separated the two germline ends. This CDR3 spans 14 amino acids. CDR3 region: CASSGQGLGYGYTF. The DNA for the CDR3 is TGTGCCAGTAGCGGCCAGGGGCTTGGCTATGGCTACACCTTC. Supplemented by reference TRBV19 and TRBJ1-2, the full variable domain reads DGGITQSPKYLFRKEGQNVTLSCEQNLNHDAMYWYRQDPGQGLRLIYYSQIVNDFQKGDIAEGYSVSREKKESFPLTVTSAQKNPTAFYLCASSGQGLGYGYTFGSGTRLTVV.

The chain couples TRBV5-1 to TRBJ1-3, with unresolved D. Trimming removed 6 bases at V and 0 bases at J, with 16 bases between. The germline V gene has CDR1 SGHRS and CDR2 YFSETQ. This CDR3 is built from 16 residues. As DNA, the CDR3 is TGCGCCAGCACTACTGATGGGCAGTTCTCTGGAAACACCATATATTTT. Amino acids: CASTTDGQFSGNTIYF.

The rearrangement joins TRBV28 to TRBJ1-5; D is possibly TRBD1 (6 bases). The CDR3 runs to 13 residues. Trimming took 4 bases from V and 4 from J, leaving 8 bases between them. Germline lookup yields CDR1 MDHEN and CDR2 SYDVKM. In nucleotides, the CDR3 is TGTGCCAGCAGTTCAGGGGTAAATCAGCCCCAGCATTTT. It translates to CASSSGVNQPQHF. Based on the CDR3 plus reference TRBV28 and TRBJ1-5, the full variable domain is DVKVTQSSRYLVKRTGEKVFLECVQDMDHENMFWYRQDPGLGLRLIYFSYDVKMKEKGDIPEGYSVSREKKERFSLILESASTNQTSMYLCASSSGVNQPQHFGDGTRLSIL.

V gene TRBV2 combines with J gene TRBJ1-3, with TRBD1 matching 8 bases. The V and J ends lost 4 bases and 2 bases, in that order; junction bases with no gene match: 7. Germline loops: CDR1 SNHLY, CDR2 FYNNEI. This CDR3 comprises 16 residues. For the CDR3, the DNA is TGTGCCAGCAGTGTCAGACAGGGGAAAGCTGGAAACACCATATATTTT. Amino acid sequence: CASSVRQGKAGNTIYF.